This T cell receptor (beta chain) was documented in a study of shared clonotypes between healthy human individuals. In the study overall: Serving as donors were a couple of women and three men, whose ages spanned 18 to 49.

Profiling relied on immunoSEQ multiplex PCR, and the TCRdb table lists in-frame clones only, not all of them. This table holds roughly 2 million clones, around 95% found once. Trimming shortened V by 8 bases and J by 2 bases, and 12 bases separated the two germline ends. This CDR3 region has 13 residues. The germline V gene encodes CDR1 SGHDN and CDR2 FVKESK. V and J are TRBV14 and TRBJ2-5, with D perhaps matching TRBD1 or TRBD2 (5 bases each). The source material was naive CD4+ T cells sorted from blood. Subset indicated: CD45RA+ positively selected. The sequence came from a young man in good health. The CDR3 coding sequence is TGTGCCAGCGGTCGGGACCAACAAGAGACCCAGTACTTC. Translated: CASGRDQQETQYF.